This T cell receptor (beta chain) was documented in a study of cytomegalovirus exposure and HLA in healthy donors. The overall study: From HLA-typed donors, an early data release held about 85 million unique TCRs.

Points from the study as a whole: Among TCR beta chains, those listed as cytomegalovirus-associated numbered about 160. Certain sequence variants were highly shared and formed a cluster, and this cluster was likely a sequencing artifact. Several of the most significant clusters appeared, in a later analysis, to be linked to common viral pathogens.

PCR employed 60 Vbeta and 13 Jbeta primers. Using immunoSEQ multiplex PCR, the repertoire was profiled, and TCRdb retains in-frame clones only, with some absent. The data contain about 150,000 clones, around three quarters of them singletons. Germline loops: CDR1 KGHSH, CDR2 LQKENI. The CDR3 has 16 residues. V was shortened by 3 bases and J by 0 bases, with 14 bases between the two germline ends. As concerns this clone: Its specificity is not known.

The sequencing input was PBMCs. The V gene is TRBV18, the J gene TRBJ1-1; no reliable D call. This TCR came from a man aged 35 to 55 in good health and CMV-seropositive. CDR3 nucleotides: TGTGCCAGCTCACCTGCCCTGGTGGCCATGAACACTGAAGCTTTCTTT. Protein sequence: CASSPALVAMNTEAFF. Filled out from reference TRBV18 and TRBJ1-1, the complete variable domain reads NAGVMQNPRHLVRRRGQEARLRCSPMKGHSHVYWYRQLPEEGLKFMVYLQKENIIDESGMPKERFSAEFPKEGPSILRIQQVVRGDSAAYFCASSPALVAMNTEAFFGQGTRLTVV.